Below are 3 T cell receptor beta chains sequenced from a single sample in a study of regulatory T cells in long-lasting Graves disease. The TCR beta library used iRepertoire HTBI primers with Arm-PCR amplification of CDR3. One entry per CDR3 protein, called by TCRdb with MiXCR from the multiplex PCR reads. The sample lists around 460,000 distinct CDR3 sequences; 20% to 25% were seen once. The time point denotes: persistent/refractory GD, antithyroid drugs over 5 years with positive TRAb. Following extraction of RNA from PBMCs, that RNA was used to make the TCR library. The specimen was peripheral blood mononuclear cells (PBMCs), collected when the disease was refractory, from a patient treated with antithyroid drugs. Every receptor here comes from a female donor with Graves disease.

The gene calls are TRBV12-5 and TRBJ2-1; TRBD1 matches at 8 bases. Unmatched junction bases numbered 2, after V lost 3 bases and J lost 7 bases. The CDR3 contains 13 residues. CDR1 is LGHNT and CDR2 is FRNRAP in the germline V gene. This CDR3 is CASGLGTGNEQFF. In DNA form, the CDR3 reads TGTGCTAGTGGTTTAGGGACAGGTAATGAGCAGTTCTTC.

This clonotype was counted at least ten times. CDR3 sequence reads: CATETGFHEKLFF. DNA of the CDR3: TGTGCCACCGAGACAGGGTTTCATGAAAAACTGTTTTTT. The rearrangement links TRBV2 to TRBJ1-4, with 7 nucleotides matching TRBD1. Germline V gene data show CDR1 as SNHLY and CDR2 as FYNNEI. V gave up 10 bases and J gave up 6 bases; unmatched junction bases: 8. This CDR3 has 13 amino acids.

Many counts were recorded for this clonotype. This chain joins TRBV28 and TRBJ1-3; D is unresolved. CDR3 size: 15 residues. Germline CDR1 is MDHEN and CDR2 is SYDVKM. V lost 1 base, J lost 8 bases, and 15 bases lay in between. The CDR3 DNA reads TGTGCCAGCAGTTTATCGAGCCTACCACAACACACCATATATTTT. Its translation is CASSLSSLPQHTIYF.